This T cell receptor beta chain was identified during a study of T-cell memory formation after mild COVID-19. Overall study: Largely donor-specific TCR clusters were found. Study outcomes and limitations: The finding that pre-infection memory included some responding clones suggested that cross-reactive memory joined.

This clonotype was observed a few times. Its antigen is unknown. TCRdb reprocessed the 5' RACE reads via MiXCR and lists one record per CDR3 protein. Of around 340,000 distinct CDR3 sequences listed, 14% were seen once; the top ten hold about 22%. J gave up 2 bases and V 1 base, and 6 bases lay outside the gene matches. CDR1 is SGHRS and CDR2 is YFSETQ in the germline V gene. The CDR3 has 17 residues. The rearrangement joins TRBV5-1 to TRBJ2-3; 11 bases are a match to TRBD2. The clonotype originates from a man aged 18-30 years who had mild COVID-19 (a few samples of this study predate the infection). Cell type and time point are not known. Sequencing was carried out using PBMCs or a T cell subset sorted from them (not recorded which). CDR3 DNA sequence: TGCGCCAGCAGCTTGCAACTAGCGGGGGCCTTCACAGATACGCAGTATTTT. It is translated as CASSLQLAGAFTDTQYF.